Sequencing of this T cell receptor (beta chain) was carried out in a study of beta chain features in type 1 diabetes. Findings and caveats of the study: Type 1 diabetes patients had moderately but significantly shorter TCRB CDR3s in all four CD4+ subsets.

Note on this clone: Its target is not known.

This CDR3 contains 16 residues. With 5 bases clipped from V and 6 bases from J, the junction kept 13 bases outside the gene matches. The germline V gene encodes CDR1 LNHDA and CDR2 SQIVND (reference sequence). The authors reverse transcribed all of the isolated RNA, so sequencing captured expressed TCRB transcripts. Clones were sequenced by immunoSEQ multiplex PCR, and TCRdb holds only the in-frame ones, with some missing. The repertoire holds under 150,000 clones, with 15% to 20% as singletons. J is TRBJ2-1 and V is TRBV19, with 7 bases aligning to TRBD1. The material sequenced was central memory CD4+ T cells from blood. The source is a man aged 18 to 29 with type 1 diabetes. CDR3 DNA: TGTGCCAGTAGTCTCCACCGGCAGGGGGAATCCAATGAGCAGTTCTTC. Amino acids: CASSLHRQGESNEQFF.